These 25 T cell receptor beta chains came from one sample sequenced in a study of siplizumab effects on memory and regulatory T cells. Sequenced by immunoSEQ multiplex PCR; TCRdb stores in-frame clones only, minus some. The table records about 27,000 clones, 70% to 85% of them present only once. The specimen sequenced was memory CD4+ T cells sorted from blood. These TCRs come from a human donor in good health.

The chain is built from TRBV25-1 and TRBJ2-2; perhaps TRBD1 as D (6 bases). Germline lookup yields CDR1 MGHDK and CDR2 SYGVNS. CDR3 length: 14 amino acids. V gave up 10 bases and J gave up 4 bases, with 16 bases separating them. CDR3 sequence (DNA): TGTGCCACCCAGGCCAGGGGCACCACCGGGGAGCTGTTTTTT. Protein: CATQARGTTGELFF.

The J gene is TRBJ2-5, the V gene TRBV11-1, with 8 bases that match TRBD2. The junction had 10 bases not matched to a gene; V was cut back by 1 base and J by 3 bases. Per the germline V gene, CDR1 is SGHAT and CDR2 is FQDESV (reference sequence). This CDR3 contains 17 residues. CDR3 DNA: TGTGCCAGCAGCTTAGTTTGGGCCACACTAGCGGAAGAGACCCAGTACTTC. It codes for CASSLVWATLAEETQYF.

V is TRBV6-1 and J is TRBJ1-2; D is uncertain. Trimming shortened V by 7 bases and J by 6 bases, and 0 bases separated the two germline ends. Germline V gene lookup returns CDR1 MNHNS and CDR2 SASEGT. The CDR3 runs 8 residues. CDR3 loop: CASNGYTF. DNA for the CDR3: TGTGCCAGCAATGGCTACACCTTC.

The CDR3 nucleotides are TGCGCCAGCAGCCAAGGACAGGGTGGGGGCTACACCTTC. It translates to CASSQGQGGGYTF. This chain links TRBV4-1 with TRBJ1-2; 7 bases fit TRBD1. After removal of 1 base from V and 8 bases from J, the junction contained 4 bases not matched to a gene. Germline-derived CDR1 and CDR2 are MGHRA and YSYEKL. The CDR3 is 13 residues long.

The chain recombines TRBV2 with TRBJ2-3; the match to TRBD1 covers 8 bases. The CDR3 is 13 residues long. From germline, CDR1 is SNHLY and CDR2 FYNNEI. The V gene end was trimmed by 4 bases and the J gene end by 4 bases; junction bases not matched to a gene: 1. The CDR3 loop is CASSGTGPDTQYF. CDR3 coding DNA: TGTGCCAGCAGTGGGACAGGGCCAGATACGCAGTATTTT.

The table lists this clone with a count of one. This chain connects TRBV19 to TRBJ1-5; 10 nucleotides agree with TRBD1. Germline CDR1 and CDR2: LNHDA and SQIVND (reference sequence). This CDR3 is 16 amino acids long. V lost 5 bases, J lost 2 bases, and 6 bases stayed unmatched. CDR3 sequence (DNA): TGTGCCAGTAGTGCGACAGGGGGCGCCGGCAATCAGCCCCAGCATTTT. It encodes CASSATGGAGNQPQHF. Full variable domain (remainder filled in from reference TRBV19 and TRBJ1-5): DGGITQSPKYLFRKEGQNVTLSCEQNLNHDAMYWYRQDPGQGLRLIYYSQIVNDFQKGDIAEGYSVSREKKESFPLTVTSAQKNPTAFYLCASSATGGAGNQPQHFGDGTRLSIL.

The J gene is TRBJ2-2, the V gene TRBV6-5; D is perhaps TRBD1 (6 bases). V was pared by 7 bases and J by 5 bases, with 14 bases between. This CDR3 has 14 amino acids. The germline CDR1 and CDR2 sequences are MNHEY and SVGAGI. The CDR3 DNA is TGTGCCAGCAACCCAGGACAGCTAACCGGGGAGCTGTTTTTT. This translates into CASNPGQLTGELFF.

The J gene is TRBJ2-7, the V gene TRBV5-6; 9 bases agree with TRBD1. The J segment lost 0 bases and the V segment lost 4 bases, leaving 5 bases of the junction unmatched. CDR3 size: 15 residues. Germline V CDR1 and CDR2: SGHDT, YYEEEE. The CDR3 nucleotides are TGTGCCAGCAGCGCGGGGGACAGGGCCTCCTACGAGCAGTACTTC. This codes for CASSAGDRASYEQYF. The full variable domain, its missing parts supplied by reference TRBV5-6 and TRBJ2-7, is DAGVTQSPTHLIKTRGQQVTLRCSPKSGHDTVSWYQQALGQGPQFIFQYYEEEERQRGNFPDRFSGHQFPNYSSELNVNALLLGDSALYLCASSAGDRASYEQYFGPGTRLTVT.

The chain uses TRBV9 and TRBJ2-1, with 10 bases that match TRBD2. Trimming at V came to 0 bases and at J to 9 bases, leaving 6 bases not matched to a gene. The germline CDR1 and CDR2 sequences are SGDLS and YYNGEE. CDR3 length: 15 amino acids. CDR3 in DNA: TGTGCCAGCAGCGTAGGTCTAGCGGGAGAGGGTGAGCAGTTCTTC. As protein: CASSVGLAGEGEQFF.

V usage is TRBV5-8 and J usage is TRBJ1-2; 11 nucleotides agree with TRBD1. V gave up 6 bases and J gave up 8 bases; unmatched junction bases: 12. Looked up from germline, CDR1 is SGHTS and CDR2 is YDEGEE. The CDR3 has 15 residues. The CDR3 is CASKEDGTGGRGYTF. The CDR3 DNA reads as TGTGCCAGCAAGGAAGACGGGACAGGGGGTAGGGGCTACACCTTC.

In this sample, this clone turned up a few times. The V gene is TRBV5-5, the J gene TRBJ1-4; D is unresolved. Germline loops: CDR1 SGHKS, CDR2 YYEKEE (reference sequence). The CDR3 extends over 15 amino acids. V shed 1 base and J shed 3 bases, with 10 bases lying between them. The CDR3 nucleotides read TGTGCCAGCAGCTTGATGGGGATCCCTAATGAAAAACTGTTTTTT. Its translation is CASSLMGIPNEKLFF.

This chain joins TRBV6-5 and TRBJ2-1, with D uncertain. The germline V gene has CDR1 MNHEY and CDR2 SVGAGI. CDR3 size: 15 residues. Trimming stripped 7 bases from V and 2 bases from J, with 15 bases between. The CDR3 region has the DNA TGTGCCAGCAAGACTCCCGTTGGGCCCTACAATGAGCAGTTCTTC. It translates to CASKTPVGPYNEQFF.

In its sample, this clone was seen once. V and J are TRBV4-1 and TRBJ1-4; tentative D call: TRBD1 (5 bases). Deletions cut 0 bases from V and 8 bases from J, with 13 bases between. Germline assignment: CDR1 MGHRA and CDR2 YSYEKL. The CDR3 is made up of 15 amino acids. CDR3 nucleotide sequence: TGCGCCAGCAGCCAAGAGGGTCAGGGTAGGGAAAAACTGTTTTTT. This gives the protein CASSQEGQGREKLFF.

V and J are TRBV7-9 and TRBJ1-5; D is uncertain. The CDR3 length is 13 residues. Germline values: CDR1 SEHNR, CDR2 FQNEAQ (reference sequence). V was cut by 8 bases and J by 0 bases, with 8 bases left in between. Written as DNA, the CDR3 is TGTGCCAGCTCGGACGCTAGCAATCAGCCCCAGCATTTT. It yields the protein CASSDASNQPQHF.

The V gene is TRBV2, the J gene TRBJ2-3, with 7 nucleotides matching TRBD2. J gave up 2 bases and V 4 bases, and 6 bases lay outside the gene matches. The CDR3 is 15 residues long. CDR1 and CDR2 from the germline V gene are SNHLY and FYNNEI. CDR3 nucleotides: TGTGCCAGCAGTGGTCTAGCGGTCGCCACAGATACGCAGTATTTT. Encoded protein: CASSGLAVATDTQYF.

This chain links TRBV29-1 with TRBJ2-7; a weak D match, TRBD2 (5 bases). This CDR3 has 16 amino acids. Germline V gene lookup returns CDR1 SQVTM and CDR2 ANQGSEA. V was cut by 5 bases and J by 0 bases, with 20 bases left in between. CDR3: CSVQRKRSPSSYEQYF. CDR3 DNA sequence: TGCAGCGTTCAACGAAAGCGGAGCCCCAGCTCCTACGAGCAGTACTTC.

The V gene is TRBV6-4, the J gene TRBJ2-2, with 7 bases identical to TRBD1. The CDR3 is made up of 14 amino acids. Germline assignment: CDR1 MRHNA and CDR2 SNTAGT. V shed 5 bases and J 1 base; nucleotides not matched to a gene: 1. The CDR3 DNA follows: TGTGCCAGCAGTCGGACAGGGAACACCGGGGAGCTGTTTTTT. Encoded protein: CASSRTGNTGELFF.

This clone was counted once. V usage is TRBV16 and J usage is TRBJ2-5, with D unresolved. Deletions cut 2 bases from V and 1 base from J, with 14 bases between. The germline V gene encodes CDR1 KGHSY and CDR2 FQNENV. The CDR3 loop spans 16 amino acids. CDR3: CASSQDLRSRQETQYF. The CDR3 DNA follows: TGTGCCAGCAGCCAAGATCTGCGGAGCCGCCAAGAGACCCAGTACTTC. The variable domain in full, completed from reference TRBV16 and TRBJ2-5, reads GEEVAQTPKHLVRGEGQKAKLYCAPIKGHSYVFWYQQVLKNEFKFLISFQNENVFDETGMPKERFSAKCLPNSPCSLEIQATKLEDSAVYFCASSQDLRSRQETQYFGPGTRLLVL.

This clone has just one count. This chain uses TRBV4-3 with TRBJ1-1; D remains ambiguous. This CDR3 is 18 amino acids long. The V end lost 1 base, the J end lost 3 bases, and 21 bases lay between the germline ends. CDR1 and CDR2 (germline): LGHNA, YSLEER. The CDR3 spells CASSQGKQVMRRDTEAFF. The CDR3 region has the DNA TGCGCCAGCAGCCAAGGGAAGCAGGTTATGCGAAGGGACACTGAAGCTTTCTTT.

Only one count was recorded for this clone. V usage is TRBV5-4 and J usage is TRBJ2-1; unclear D gene. With 4 bases removed from V and 3 bases from J, the gap between germline ends came to 5 bases. The CDR3 has 12 residues. CDR1 and CDR2 from the germline V gene are SGHNT and YYREEE (reference sequence). The CDR3 reads CASSAGYNEQFF. The CDR3 DNA sequence: TGTGCCAGCAGCGCCGGCTACAATGAGCAGTTCTTC.

For this clone: The junction does not match germline at one end; this may be a read error. The genes are TRBV10-3 and TRBJ2-7; a weak D match, TRBD1 (7 bases). Germline V gene lookup returns CDR1 ENHRY and CDR2 SYGVKD. The CDR3 sequence is 13 residues long. CDR3 sequence reads: CAINEARGVEQYF. The CDR3 DNA sequence: TGTGCCATCAATGAGGCCAGGGGGGTCGAGCAGTACTTC.

The chain joins TRBV4-2 to TRBJ1-3, with TRBD1 as a possible D gene (5 bases). This CDR3 contains 17 residues. V dropped 0 bases and J dropped 1 base, with 13 bases sitting between them. Germline V lookup: CDR1 LGHNA, CDR2 YNFKEQ. Here the CDR3 reads CASSQDWRGASGNTIYF. The CDR3 bases are TGTGCCAGCAGCCAAGATTGGAGGGGCGCGTCTGGAAACACCATATATTTT.

This clone turned up a few times. V gene TRBV6-6 combines with J gene TRBJ1-1; D perhaps matches TRBD1 (5 bases). V gave up 6 bases and J gave up 11 bases, with 16 bases separating them. The CDR3 sequence is 12 residues long. Germline CDR1 is MNHNY and CDR2 is SVGAGI (reference sequence). The CDR3 is CASSLAAGSAFF. In DNA, the CDR3 is TGTGCCAGCAGCCTCGCGGCAGGGTCGGCTTTCTTT.

The CDR3 DNA sequence: TGTGCCAGCAGCACTTCGACCGGCGGCAATTCACCCCTCCACTTT. This codes for CASSTSTGGNSPLHF. This rearrangement joins TRBV2 to TRBJ1-6, with unresolved D. Per the germline V gene, CDR1 is SNHLY and CDR2 is FYNNEI. The length of the CDR3 is 15 residues. V was pared by 6 bases and J by 7 bases, with 16 bases between.

The chain couples TRBV4-1 to TRBJ2-7; 11 bases agree with TRBD1. Germline CDR1 reads MGHRA; CDR2 reads YSYEKL. The CDR3 is 15 residues long. Trimming took 1 base from V and 3 from J; bases not matched to a gene: 2. The CDR3 region is CASSQVGQGDYEQYF. In DNA form, the CDR3 reads TGCGCCAGCAGCCAAGTGGGACAGGGGGACTACGAGCAGTACTTC.